A single T cell receptor beta chain is shown here with its context. The repertoire was sequenced with immunoSEQ multiplex PCR; TCRdb's copy has only in-frame clones and lacks some. Of 95,000 to 110,000 clones listed, about 89% are singletons. This entry is derived from a study of control samples from healthy donors and cancer patients. Material for sequencing was PBMCs. This TCR derives from a man in his fifties or sixties with lung cancer.

The CDR3 nucleotides are TGTGCCAGCAGGACACTTGATAGCAATCAGCCCCAGCATTTT. Translated: CASRTLDSNQPQHF. This chain links TRBV6-5 with TRBJ1-5; D call uncertain. The CDR3 runs 14 residues. Germline CDR1 and CDR2: MNHEY and SVGAGI. Trimming pared 6 bases from V and 0 bases from J, leaving 9 bases between.